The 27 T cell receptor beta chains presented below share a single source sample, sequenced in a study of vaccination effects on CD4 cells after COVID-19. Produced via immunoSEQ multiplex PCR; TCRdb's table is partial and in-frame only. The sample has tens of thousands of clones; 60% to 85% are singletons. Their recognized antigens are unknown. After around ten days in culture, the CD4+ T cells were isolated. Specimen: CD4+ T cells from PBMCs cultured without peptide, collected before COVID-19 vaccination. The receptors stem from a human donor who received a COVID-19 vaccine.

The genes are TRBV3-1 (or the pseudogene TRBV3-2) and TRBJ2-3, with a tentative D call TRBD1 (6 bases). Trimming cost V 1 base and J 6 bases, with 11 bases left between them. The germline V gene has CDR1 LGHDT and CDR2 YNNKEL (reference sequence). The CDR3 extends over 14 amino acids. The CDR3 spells CASSQGSGGDTQYF. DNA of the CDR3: TGTGCCAGCAGCCAAGGGTCTGGGGGCGATACGCAGTATTTT.

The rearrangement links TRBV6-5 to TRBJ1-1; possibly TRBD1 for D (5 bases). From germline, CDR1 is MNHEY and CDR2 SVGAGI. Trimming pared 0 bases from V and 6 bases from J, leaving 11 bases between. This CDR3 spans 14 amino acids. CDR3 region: CASSYSAGKAEAFF. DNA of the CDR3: TGTGCCAGCAGTTACTCGGCAGGGAAGGCTGAAGCTTTCTTT.

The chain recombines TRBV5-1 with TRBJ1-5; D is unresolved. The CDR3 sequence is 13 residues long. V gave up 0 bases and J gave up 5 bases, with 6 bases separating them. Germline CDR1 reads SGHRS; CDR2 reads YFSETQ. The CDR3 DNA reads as TGCGCCAGCAGCTTGGAATCCGATCAGCCCCAGCATTTT. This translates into CASSLESDQPQHF.

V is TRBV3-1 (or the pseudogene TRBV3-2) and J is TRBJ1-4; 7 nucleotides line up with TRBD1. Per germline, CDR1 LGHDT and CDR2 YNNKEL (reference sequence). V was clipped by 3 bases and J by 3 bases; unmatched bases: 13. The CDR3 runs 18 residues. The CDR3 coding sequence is TGTGCCAGCAGCCACGGGGACAGAAGGGGGGTGGCTAATGAAAAACTGTTTTTT. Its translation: CASSHGDRRGVANEKLFF.

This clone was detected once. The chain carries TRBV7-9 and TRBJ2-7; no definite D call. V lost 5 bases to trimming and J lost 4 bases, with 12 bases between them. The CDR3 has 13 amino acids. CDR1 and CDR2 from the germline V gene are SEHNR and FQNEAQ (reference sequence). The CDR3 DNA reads TGTGCCAGCAGCGTCGTAGGTGGTTACGAGCAGTACGTC. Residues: CASSVVGGYEQYV.

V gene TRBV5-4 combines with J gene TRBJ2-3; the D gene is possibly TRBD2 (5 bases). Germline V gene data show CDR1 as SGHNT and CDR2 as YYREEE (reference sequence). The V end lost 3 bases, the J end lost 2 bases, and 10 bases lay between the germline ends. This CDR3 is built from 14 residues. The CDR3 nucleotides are TGTGCCAGCAGCTCCGAGAGGGACACAGATACGCAGTATTTT. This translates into CASSSERDTDTQYF.

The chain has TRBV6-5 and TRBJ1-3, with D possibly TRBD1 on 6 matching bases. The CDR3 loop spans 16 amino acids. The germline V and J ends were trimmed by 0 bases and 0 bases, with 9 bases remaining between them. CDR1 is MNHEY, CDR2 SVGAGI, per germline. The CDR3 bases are TGTGCCAGCAGTTACTCCGGACAGAACTCTGGAAACACCATATATTTT. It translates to CASSYSGQNSGNTIYF.

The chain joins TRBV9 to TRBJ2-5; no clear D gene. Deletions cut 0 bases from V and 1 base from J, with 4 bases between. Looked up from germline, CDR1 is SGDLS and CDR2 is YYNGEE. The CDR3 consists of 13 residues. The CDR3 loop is CASSVAAQETQYF. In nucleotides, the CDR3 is TGTGCCAGCAGCGTAGCCGCCCAAGAGACCCAGTACTTC.

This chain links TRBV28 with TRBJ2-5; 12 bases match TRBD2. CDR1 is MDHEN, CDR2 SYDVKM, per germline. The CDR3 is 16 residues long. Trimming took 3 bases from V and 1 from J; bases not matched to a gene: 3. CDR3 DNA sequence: TGTGCCAGCAGTTTGGCACTAGCGGGGGGCCAAGAGACCCAGTACTTC. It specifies CASSLALAGGQETQYF.

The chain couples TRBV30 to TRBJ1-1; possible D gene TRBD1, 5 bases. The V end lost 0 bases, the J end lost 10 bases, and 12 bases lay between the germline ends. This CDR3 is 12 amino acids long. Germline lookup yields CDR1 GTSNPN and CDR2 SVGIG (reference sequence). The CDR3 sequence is CAWSVGGLRAFF. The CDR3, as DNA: TGTGCCTGGAGTGTTGGGGGGTTAAGAGCTTTCTTT.

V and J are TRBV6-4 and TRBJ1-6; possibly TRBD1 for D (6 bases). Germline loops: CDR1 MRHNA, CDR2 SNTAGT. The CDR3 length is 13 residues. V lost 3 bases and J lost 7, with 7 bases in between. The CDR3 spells CASSEGQNSPLHF. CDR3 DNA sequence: TGTGCCAGCAGTGAAGGACAGAATTCACCCCTCCACTTT.

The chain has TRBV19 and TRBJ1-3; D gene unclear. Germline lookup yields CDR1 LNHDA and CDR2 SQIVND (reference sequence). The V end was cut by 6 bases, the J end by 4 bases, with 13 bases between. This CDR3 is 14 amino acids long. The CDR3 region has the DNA TGTGCCAGTAGCCCCCCGGGCTCCGGAAACACCATATATTTT. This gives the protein CASSPPGSGNTIYF.

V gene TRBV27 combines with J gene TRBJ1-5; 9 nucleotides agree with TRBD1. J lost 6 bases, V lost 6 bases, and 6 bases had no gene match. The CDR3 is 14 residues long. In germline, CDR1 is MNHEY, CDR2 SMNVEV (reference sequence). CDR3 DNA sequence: TGTGCCAGCAGCCGCGGGACAGGGTCTCAGCCCCAGCATTTT. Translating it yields CASSRGTGSQPQHF.

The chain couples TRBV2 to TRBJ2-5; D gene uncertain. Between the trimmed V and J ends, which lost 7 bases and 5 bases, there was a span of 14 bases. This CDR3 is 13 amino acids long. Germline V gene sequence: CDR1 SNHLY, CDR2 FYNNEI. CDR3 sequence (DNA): TGTGCCAGCATTCTTTTCCTGCGGGAGACCCAGTACTTC. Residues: CASILFLRETQYF.

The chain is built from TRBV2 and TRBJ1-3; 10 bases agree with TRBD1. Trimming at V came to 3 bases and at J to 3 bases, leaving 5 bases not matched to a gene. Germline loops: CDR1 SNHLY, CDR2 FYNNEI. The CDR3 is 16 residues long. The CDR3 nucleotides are TGTGCCAGCAGTGATCCTGGGACAGGGGATGGAAACACCATATATTTT. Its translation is CASSDPGTGDGNTIYF.

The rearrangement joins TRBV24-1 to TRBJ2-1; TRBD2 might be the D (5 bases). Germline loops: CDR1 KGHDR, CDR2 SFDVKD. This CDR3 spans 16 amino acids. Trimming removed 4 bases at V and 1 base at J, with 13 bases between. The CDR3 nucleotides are TGTGCCACCAGTGACACCGGAGGATTTTCCTACAATGAGCAGTTCTTC. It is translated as CATSDTGGFSYNEQFF.

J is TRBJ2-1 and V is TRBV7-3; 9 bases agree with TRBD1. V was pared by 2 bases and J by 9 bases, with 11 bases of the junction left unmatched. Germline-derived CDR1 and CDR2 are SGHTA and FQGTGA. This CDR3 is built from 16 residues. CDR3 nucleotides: TGTGCCAGCAGCTTATCCTCCGGGACAGGGAGGAGTGAGCAGTTCTTC. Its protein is CASSLSSGTGRSEQFF. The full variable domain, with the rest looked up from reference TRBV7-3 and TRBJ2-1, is GAGVSQTPSNKVTEKGKYVELRCDPISGHTALYWYRQSLGQGPEFLIYFQGTGAADDSGLPNDRFFAVRPEGSVSTLKIQRTERGDSAVYLCASSLSSGTGRSEQFFGPGTRLTVL.

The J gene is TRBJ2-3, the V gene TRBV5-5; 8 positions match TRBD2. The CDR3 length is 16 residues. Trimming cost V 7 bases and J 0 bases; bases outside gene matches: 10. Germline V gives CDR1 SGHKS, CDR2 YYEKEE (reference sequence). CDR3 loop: CASVGGGQTSTDTQYF. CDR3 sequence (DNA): TGTGCCAGCGTCGGCGGGGGGCAGACTAGCACAGATACGCAGTATTTT.

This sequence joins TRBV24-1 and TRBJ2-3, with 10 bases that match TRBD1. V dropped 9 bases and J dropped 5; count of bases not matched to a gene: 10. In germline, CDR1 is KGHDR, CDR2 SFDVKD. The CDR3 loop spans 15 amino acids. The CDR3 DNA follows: TGTGCCACCGGCAGGACAGGGGGTAGGATAGATACGCAGTATTTT. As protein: CATGRTGGRIDTQYF.

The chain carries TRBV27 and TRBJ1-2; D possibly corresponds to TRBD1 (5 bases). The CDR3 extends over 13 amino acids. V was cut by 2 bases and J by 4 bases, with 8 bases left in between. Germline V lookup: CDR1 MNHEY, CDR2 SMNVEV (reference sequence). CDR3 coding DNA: TGTGCCAGCAGTTTACAGGGTACCTATGGCTACACCTTC. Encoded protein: CASSLQGTYGYTF.

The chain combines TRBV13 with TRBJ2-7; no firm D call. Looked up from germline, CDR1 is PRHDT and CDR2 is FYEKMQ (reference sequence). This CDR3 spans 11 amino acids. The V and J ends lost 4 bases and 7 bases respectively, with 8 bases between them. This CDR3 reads CASSSKGEQYV. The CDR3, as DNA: TGTGCCAGCAGCTCAAAGGGAGAGCAGTACGTC.

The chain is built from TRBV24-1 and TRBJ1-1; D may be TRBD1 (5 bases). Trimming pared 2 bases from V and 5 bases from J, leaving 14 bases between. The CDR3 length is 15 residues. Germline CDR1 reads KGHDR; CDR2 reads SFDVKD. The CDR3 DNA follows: TGTGCCACCAGTGATTCGGGAGGGGCCGGGACTGAAGCTTTCTTT. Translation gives CATSDSGGAGTEAFF.

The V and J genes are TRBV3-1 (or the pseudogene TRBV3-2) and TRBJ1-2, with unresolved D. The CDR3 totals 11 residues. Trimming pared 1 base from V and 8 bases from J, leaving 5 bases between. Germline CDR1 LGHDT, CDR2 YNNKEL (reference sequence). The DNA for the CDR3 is TGTGCCAGCAGCCAAGTGTTAGGCTACACCTTC. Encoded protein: CASSQVLGYTF.

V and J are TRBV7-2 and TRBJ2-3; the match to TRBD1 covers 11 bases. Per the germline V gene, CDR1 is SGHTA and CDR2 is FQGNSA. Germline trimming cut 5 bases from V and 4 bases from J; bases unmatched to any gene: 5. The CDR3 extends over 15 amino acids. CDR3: CASSRGQGGPDTQYF. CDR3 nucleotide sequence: TGTGCCAGCAGCAGGGGACAGGGGGGCCCAGATACGCAGTATTTT.

CDR3 sequence reads: CASSSDRYYGYTF. The CDR3 nucleotides are TGCGCCAGCAGCTCGGACAGATACTATGGCTACACCTTC. The rearrangement joins TRBV5-1 to TRBJ1-2, with D tentatively TRBD1 (6 bases). The CDR3 covers 13 residues. V was clipped by 3 bases and J by 3 bases, with 9 bases between them. Germline CDR1 is SGHRS and CDR2 is YFSETQ.

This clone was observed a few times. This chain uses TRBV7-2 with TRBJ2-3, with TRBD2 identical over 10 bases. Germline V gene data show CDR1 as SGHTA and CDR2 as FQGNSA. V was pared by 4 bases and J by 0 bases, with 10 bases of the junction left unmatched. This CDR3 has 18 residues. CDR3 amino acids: CASSSPLTSGVSTDTQYF. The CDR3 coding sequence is TGTGCCAGCAGCTCGCCCCTTACTAGCGGGGTTAGCACAGATACGCAGTATTTT.

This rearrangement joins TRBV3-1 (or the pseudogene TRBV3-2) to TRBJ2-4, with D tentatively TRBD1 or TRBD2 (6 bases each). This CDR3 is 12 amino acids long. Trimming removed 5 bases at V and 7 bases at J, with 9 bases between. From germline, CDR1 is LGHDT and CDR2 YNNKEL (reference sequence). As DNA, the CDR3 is TGTGCCAGCAGCAGGGGGAGGAACATTCAGTACTTC. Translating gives CASSRGRNIQYF.